This T cell receptor beta chain was retrieved from a study of tumor-infiltrating lymphocytes in primary liver carcinoma. The V end lost 1 base, the J end lost 6 bases, and 12 bases lay between the germline ends. Looked up from germline, CDR1 is SGHAT and CDR2 is FQNNGV. The CDR3 has 14 residues. Unsorted whole blood supplied the RNA, and germline DNA was extracted too. With a constant-region primer, TCR beta cDNA was made from roughly 500 ng of total RNA. ARM-PCR, slightly modified, supplied the TCR beta libraries through three nested multiplex PCR rounds. The opening two PCR rounds, about 11 cycles each, paired TRBV1-TRBV30 forward primers with a C-beta reverse primer. Via MiXCR, TCRdb re-called the multiplex PCR reads, giving one row per CDR3 protein. Of more than 150,000 distinct CDR3 sequences in the sample, over 45% were seen once.

Sequencing was performed on peripheral blood. The origin of this receptor is a man aged 40-49 years with primary liver carcinoma and hepatitis B virus infection. This chain connects TRBV11-2 to TRBJ2-5; D remains ambiguous. CDR3 nucleotides: TGTGCCAGCAGCTTAGGCGTGAGGCACAAGACCCAGTACTTC. It yields the protein CASSLGVRHKTQYF.